The 20 T cell receptor beta chains listed next were all sequenced from one sample in a study of T cell responses to AZD1222 COVID-19 vaccine. Only in-frame clones appear in the TCRdb table, and some are missing; sequencing was by immunoSEQ multiplex PCR. The data show around 100,000 clones, about 87% seen once. The source was peripheral blood, collected on day 0 of AZD1222 vaccination. These receptors were taken from an adult in good health.

The rearrangement joins TRBV2 to TRBJ1-2; TRBD1 agrees at 9 bases. Trimming took 5 bases from V and 4 from J; bases not matched to a gene: 8. Germline loops: CDR1 SNHLY, CDR2 FYNNEI. The CDR3 is 15 residues long. CDR3 sequence: CASSLDRGASYGYTF. Written as DNA, the CDR3 is TGTGCCAGCAGTTTGGACAGGGGAGCCTCCTATGGCTACACCTTC.

This clone was seen a single time. The chain employs TRBV2 and TRBJ1-4; TRBD1 matches 11 bases. The trim removed 3 bases at V and 8 bases at J, leaving 5 bases unmatched. Looked up from germline, CDR1 is SNHLY and CDR2 is FYNNEI. CDR3 size: 15 residues. This chain's CDR3 is CASSDSGTGGEKLFF. In DNA, the CDR3 is TGTGCCAGCAGTGATTCCGGGACAGGGGGGGAAAAACTGTTTTTT.

This chain connects TRBV27 to TRBJ1-1; 12 bases match TRBD1. This CDR3 is 19 amino acids long. V lost 4 bases, J lost 1 base, and 13 bases stayed unmatched. Germline V gene lookup returns CDR1 MNHEY and CDR2 SMNVEV (reference sequence). The CDR3 reads CASSSSARDRGRKNTEAFF. CDR3 coding DNA: TGTGCCAGCAGTTCCTCCGCTAGGGACAGGGGGCGTAAGAACACTGAAGCTTTCTTT.

The chain uses TRBV27 and TRBJ1-4; 7 positions match TRBD1. The trim removed 2 bases at V and 4 bases at J, leaving 4 bases unmatched. Germline CDR1 is MNHEY and CDR2 is SMNVEV (reference sequence). The CDR3 is 15 residues long. CDR3 DNA sequence: TGTGCCAGCAGTTTAGAAGGGACAGTTAATGAAAAACTGTTTTTT. This sequence encodes CASSLEGTVNEKLFF. Full variable domain (rest looked up from reference TRBV27 and TRBJ1-4): EAQVTQNPRYLITVTGKKLTVTCSQNMNHEYMSWYRQDPGLGLRQIYYSMNVEVTDKGDVPEGYKVSRKEKRNFPLILESPSPNQTSLYFCASSLEGTVNEKLFFGSGTQLSVL.

The gene calls are TRBV6-5 and TRBJ1-1; D gene unclear. The CDR3 sequence is 13 residues long. V was cut by 2 bases and J by 1 base, with 5 bases left in between. Germline CDR1 and CDR2: MNHEY and SVGAGI. The CDR3 reads CASSYRGNTEAFF. The CDR3 DNA reads TGTGCCAGCAGTTACCGGGGGAACACTGAAGCTTTCTTT.

V is TRBV10-3 and J is TRBJ2-7; tentative D call: TRBD2 (5 bases). V was shortened by 10 bases and J by 2 bases, with 24 bases between the two germline ends. Looked up from germline, CDR1 is ENHRY and CDR2 is SYGVKD. This CDR3 is 16 amino acids long. CDR3 bases: TGTGCCACCCCAGAATTACTAGTGCAAGGCACCTACGAGCAGTACTTC. It encodes CATPELLVQGTYEQYF.

J is TRBJ1-2 and V is TRBV30; a possible D gene is TRBD1 (5 bases). CDR1 is GTSNPN and CDR2 is SVGIG in the germline V gene (reference sequence). CDR3 length: 14 residues. V gave up 2 bases and J gave up 4 bases, with 14 bases separating them. Written as DNA, the CDR3 is TGTGCCTGGAGTTGGGCCCGAGGGGCCTATGGCTACACCTTC. Translated: CAWSWARGAYGYTF.

This clone was seen more than once but under ten times. J is TRBJ1-5 and V is TRBV19; D unresolved. V gave up 4 bases and J gave up 3 bases, with 10 bases separating them. The CDR3 spans 14 residues. Germline lookup yields CDR1 LNHDA and CDR2 SQIVND (reference sequence). The CDR3 nucleotides read TGTGCCAGTAGTACTCCCGGGTCCAATCAGCCCCAGCATTTT. It yields the protein CASSTPGSNQPQHF.

The chain uses TRBV2 and TRBJ2-6; perhaps TRBD2 as D (6 bases). This CDR3 has 16 amino acids. Per the germline V gene, CDR1 is SNHLY and CDR2 is FYNNEI. The V end was cut by 6 bases, the J end by 2 bases, with 14 bases between. The chain's CDR3 is CASSPRTGAGANVLTF. CDR3 nucleotide sequence: TGTGCCAGCAGCCCCAGAACGGGAGCTGGGGCCAACGTCCTGACTTTC.

This chain joins TRBV7-2 and TRBJ2-7; 8 bases are a match to TRBD1. J gave up 0 bases and V 5 bases, and 6 bases lay outside the gene matches. The germline CDR1 and CDR2 sequences are SGHTA and FQGNSA. CDR3 size: 15 residues. The CDR3 here is CASSLGQVRSYEQYF. The CDR3 DNA reads as TGTGCCAGCAGCCTGGGACAGGTTCGCTCCTACGAGCAGTACTTC.

The chain uses TRBV10-3 and TRBJ1-2; no clear D. V lost 3 bases to trimming and J lost 8 bases, with 13 bases between them. Germline CDR1 ENHRY, CDR2 SYGVKD. CDR3 size: 13 residues. The DNA for the CDR3 is TGTGCCATCAGTGATATCGGACTGGGGGGCTACACCTTC. Its translation is CAISDIGLGGYTF.

CDR3 sequence: CASSQRQGAEYEQYF. The CDR3 coding sequence is TGCGCCAGCAGCCAGCGACAGGGGGCGGAATACGAGCAGTACTTC. This chain uses TRBV4-1 with TRBJ2-7, with 10 nucleotides matching TRBD1. V trimming: 3 bases; J trimming: 4 bases; junction bases outside the gene matches: 6. The CDR3 covers 15 residues. Germline CDR1 is MGHRA and CDR2 is YSYEKL.

In nucleotides, the CDR3 is TGTGCCAGCAGTGAATTGCGGGAGTTCTACGAGCAGTACTTC. Amino acids: CASSELREFYEQYF. This chain uses TRBV6-1 with TRBJ2-7, with 7 positions matching TRBD2. CDR1 and CDR2 (germline): MNHNS, SASEGT. V was pared by 2 bases and J by 3 bases, with 4 bases of the junction left unmatched. The CDR3 sequence is 14 residues long.

The V call is TRBV7-9, the J call TRBJ1-3; D remains ambiguous. CDR3 length: 18 residues. V dropped 4 bases and J dropped 0 bases, with 19 bases sitting between them. Per the germline V gene, CDR1 is SEHNR and CDR2 is FQNEAQ (reference sequence). CDR3: CASSSSPEPHLSGNTIYF. For the CDR3, the DNA is TGTGCCAGCAGCTCCTCGCCGGAGCCCCACCTCTCTGGAAACACCATATATTTT.

This sequence joins TRBV11-3 and TRBJ2-3, with 9 bases fitting TRBD2. Unmatched junction bases numbered 10, after V lost 5 bases and J lost 4 bases. Germline V gene lookup returns CDR1 SGHNT and CDR2 YENEEA. The CDR3 consists of 16 residues. CDR3 sequence: CASSQQEGLAADTQYF. In nucleotides, the CDR3 is TGTGCCAGCAGCCAACAAGAGGGACTAGCTGCAGATACGCAGTATTTT.

The V call is TRBV5-8, the J call TRBJ2-7; possibly TRBD1 for D (6 bases). Germline assignment: CDR1 SGHTS and CDR2 YDEGEE. CDR3 length: 13 amino acids. The V and J ends lost 1 base and 2 bases respectively, with 7 bases between them. CDR3 loop: CASSLRTAYEQYF. DNA of the CDR3: TGTGCCAGCAGCTTGCGGACAGCCTACGAGCAGTACTTC.

This clone came up once. The V gene is TRBV7-9, the J gene TRBJ1-1; D remains ambiguous. There are 14 residues in the CDR3. Germline V lookup: CDR1 SEHNR, CDR2 FQNEAQ (reference sequence). The V end was cut by 5 bases, the J end by 3 bases, with 13 bases between. For the CDR3, the DNA is TGTGCCAGCAGCCCCCAAGGCTGGGACACTGAAGCTTTCTTT. Translated: CASSPQGWDTEAFF. The complete variable domain, with remaining parts taken from reference TRBV7-9 and TRBJ1-1, reads DTGVSQNPRHKITKRGQNVTFRCDPISEHNRLYWYRQTLGQGPEFLTYFQNEAQLEKSRLLSDRFSAERPKGSFSTLEIQRTEQGDSAMYLCASSPQGWDTEAFFGQGTRLTVV.

The rearrangement links TRBV28 to TRBJ1-1, with unresolved D. In germline, CDR1 is MDHEN, CDR2 SYDVKM. The CDR3 is 13 residues long. V was pared by 5 bases and J by 4 bases, with 11 bases between. The CDR3 DNA reads TGTGCCAGCAGTCGGGAGTTTCCCACTGAAGCTTTCTTT. This encodes CASSREFPTEAFF.

V gene TRBV9 combines with J gene TRBJ2-1; 11 positions match TRBD2. The germline V gene encodes CDR1 SGDLS and CDR2 YYNGEE. Losses at the gene ends were 3 bases for V and 9 bases for J; bases not matched to a gene: 11. This CDR3 is built from 16 residues. The CDR3 sequence: CASSAPTSGSLGEQFF. DNA of the CDR3: TGTGCCAGCAGCGCACCCACTAGCGGGAGTTTAGGTGAGCAGTTCTTC.

The rearrangement joins TRBV7-8 to TRBJ2-5, with D unclear. CDR1 is SGHVS and CDR2 is FQNEAQ in the germline V gene. The CDR3 contains 13 residues. The V and J ends lost 5 bases and 2 bases respectively, with 9 bases between them. The CDR3 nucleotides read TGTGCCAGCAGCAGCAGTAATCAAGAGACCCAGTACTTC. Amino acids: CASSSSNQETQYF.